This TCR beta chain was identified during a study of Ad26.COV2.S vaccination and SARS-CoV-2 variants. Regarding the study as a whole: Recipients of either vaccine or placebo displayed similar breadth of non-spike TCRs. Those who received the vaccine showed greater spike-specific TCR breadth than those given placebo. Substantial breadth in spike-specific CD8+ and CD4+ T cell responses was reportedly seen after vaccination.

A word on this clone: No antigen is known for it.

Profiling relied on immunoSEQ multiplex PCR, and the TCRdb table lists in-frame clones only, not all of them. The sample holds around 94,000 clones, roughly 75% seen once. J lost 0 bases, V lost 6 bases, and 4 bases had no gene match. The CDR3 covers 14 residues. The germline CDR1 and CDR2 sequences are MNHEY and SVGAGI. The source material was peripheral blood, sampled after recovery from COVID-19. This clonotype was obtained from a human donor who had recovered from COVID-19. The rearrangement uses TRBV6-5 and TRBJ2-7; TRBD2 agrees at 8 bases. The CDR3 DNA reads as TGTGCCAGCAGACCGGGGGGGAGCTCCTACGAGCAGTACTTC. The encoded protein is CASRPGGSSYEQYF.